The 18 T cell receptor beta chains in this list originate from one sample, sequenced in a study of graft-versus-host responses after intestinal transplantation. Here immunoSEQ multiplex PCR was the method, and the copy in TCRdb shows in-frame clones only, minus some. Among about 70,000 clones listed, just under 95% were seen once. The antigens of these receptors remain unknown. Sequencing used unstimulated CD8+ T cells sorted from spleen or lymph node cells, obtained before intestinal transplant. These receptor sequences come from a human donor who received an intestinal transplant.

The chain uses TRBV5-1 and TRBJ2-1; no clear D gene. The CDR3 totals 13 residues. CDR1 is SGHRS, CDR2 YFSETQ, per germline. Trimming left V 0 bases short and J 6 bases short, with 7 bases between. The CDR3 is CASSLDSGNEQFF. The CDR3 nucleotides are TGCGCCAGCAGCTTGGACTCTGGCAATGAGCAGTTCTTC.

The sample holds one count of this clone. J is TRBJ2-7 and V is TRBV25-1; 8 bases map to TRBD1. This CDR3 comprises 15 residues. CDR1 is MGHDK and CDR2 is SYGVNS in the germline V gene. With 1 base clipped from V and 4 bases from J, the junction kept 6 bases outside the gene matches. CDR3 residues: CASSELGTGSYEQYF. In nucleotides, the CDR3 is TGTGCCAGCAGTGAATTGGGGACAGGCTCGTACGAGCAGTACTTC.

The chain uses TRBV7-6 and TRBJ2-7; a weak D match, TRBD1 (6 bases). The CDR3 extends over 16 amino acids. Trimming cost V 1 base and J 0 bases, with 13 bases left between them. Germline CDR1 is SGHVS and CDR2 is FNYEAQ. CDR3 residues: CASSLGVQGPSYEQYF. The CDR3 DNA reads TGTGCCAGCAGCTTAGGTGTCCAGGGGCCCTCCTACGAGCAGTACTTC.

The rearrangement joins TRBV4-1 to TRBJ1-1, with 11 bases fitting TRBD1. Germline V gene data show CDR1 as MGHRA and CDR2 as YSYEKL. V trimming: 3 bases; J trimming: 0 bases; junction bases outside the gene matches: 6. The length of the CDR3 is 17 residues. The CDR3, as DNA: TGCGCCAGCAGCCACCCCAGGACAGGGGGCATGAACACTGAAGCTTTCTTT. It encodes CASSHPRTGGMNTEAFF.

The chain links TRBV12-5 to TRBJ1-4; the D gene is possibly TRBD1 (6 bases). Germline V gene sequence: CDR1 LGHNT, CDR2 FRNRAP. V was trimmed by 5 bases and J by 8 bases, leaving 15 bases between them. This CDR3 is built from 14 residues. CDR3 nucleotides: TGTGCTAGTGGTGACTGGACAGATGGGGAAAAACTGTTTTTT. This translates into CASGDWTDGEKLFF.

The rearrangement joins TRBV7-9 to TRBJ2-5; D possibly uses TRBD1 or TRBD2 (5 bases each). Per germline, CDR1 SEHNR and CDR2 FQNEAQ (reference sequence). The V and J ends lost 3 bases and 4 bases respectively, with 15 bases between them. This CDR3 has 15 amino acids. The CDR3 coding sequence is TGTGCCAGCAGCTTTGTCGACAGCGGTACAGAGACCCAGTACTTC. It codes for CASSFVDSGTETQYF.

V and J are TRBV28 and TRBJ2-1; possibly TRBD2 for D (5 bases). Trimming removed 7 bases from V and 6 bases from J, with 16 bases in between. Germline CDR1 reads MDHEN; CDR2 reads SYDVKM. The CDR3 runs 14 residues. The DNA for the CDR3 is TGTGCCAGCATCATGGGCGGTGAGGGCAATGAGCAGTTCTTC. This encodes CASIMGGEGNEQFF.

The chain has TRBV5-6 and TRBJ2-5, with 8 nucleotides matching TRBD1. The CDR3 is 12 residues long. In germline, CDR1 is SGHDT, CDR2 YYEEEE. The ends lost 0 bases at V and 13 bases at J; junction bases unmatched: 5. The CDR3 is CASSLGTGLSYF. The CDR3 nucleotides are TGTGCCAGCAGCTTGGGGACAGGGTTGTCGTACTTC. The whole variable domain, filled in from reference TRBV5-6 and TRBJ2-5, reads DAGVTQSPTHLIKTRGQQVTLRCSPKSGHDTVSWYQQALGQGPQFIFQYYEEEERQRGNFPDRFSGHQFPNYSSELNVNALLLGDSALYLCASSLGTGLSYFGPGTRLLVL.

This chain connects TRBV19 to TRBJ1-1; D is unclear. V lost 3 bases, J lost 4 bases, and 12 bases lay in between. Per the germline V gene, CDR1 is LNHDA and CDR2 is SQIVND (reference sequence). The CDR3 runs 14 residues. The CDR3 is CASSIEIGSTEAFF. The CDR3 DNA follows: TGTGCCAGTAGTATTGAGATAGGCAGCACTGAAGCTTTCTTT.

This sequence joins TRBV9 and TRBJ2-7; 12 nucleotides match TRBD2. The length of the CDR3 is 17 residues. CDR1 is SGDLS and CDR2 is YYNGEE in the germline V gene. V shed 0 bases, J shed 4 bases, and the junction held 8 bases outside the gene matches. The chain's CDR3 is CASSVGLAGGPLYEQYF. For the CDR3, the DNA is TGTGCCAGCAGCGTAGGCCTAGCGGGAGGGCCTTTGTACGAGCAGTACTTC.

The V gene is TRBV27, the J gene TRBJ2-7; TRBD1 might be the D (6 bases). The CDR3 spans 13 residues. Trimming left V 1 base short and J 4 bases short, with 8 bases between. Germline CDR1 is MNHEY and CDR2 is SMNVEV (reference sequence). The DNA for the CDR3 is TGTGCCAGCAGTTTATTGGGGGCGTACGAGCAGTACTTC. The encoded protein is CASSLLGAYEQYF.

The chain is built from TRBV9 and TRBJ2-5; D is uncertain. V was trimmed by 1 base and J by 0 bases, leaving 7 bases between them. CDR3 length equals 14 residues. Germline loops: CDR1 SGDLS, CDR2 YYNGEE. This CDR3 reads CASSVSAYQETQYF. The CDR3 DNA sequence: TGTGCCAGCAGCGTATCTGCGTACCAAGAGACCCAGTACTTC.

The rearrangement joins TRBV28 to TRBJ1-3; a weak D match, TRBD1 (6 bases). The germline V gene has CDR1 MDHEN and CDR2 SYDVKM. The CDR3 loop spans 17 amino acids. Trimming removed 1 base from V and 2 bases from J, with 15 bases in between. Here the CDR3 reads CASSLSGDASTGNTIYF. The CDR3 DNA is TGTGCCAGCAGTTTATCAGGGGATGCCTCTACTGGAAACACCATATATTTT.

The chain employs TRBV27 and TRBJ2-5; perhaps D is TRBD1 or TRBD2 (6 bases each). V was pared by 7 bases and J by 1 base, with 13 bases between. Germline V gives CDR1 MNHEY, CDR2 SMNVEV (reference sequence). This CDR3 is 14 amino acids long. The CDR3 coding sequence is TGTGCCAGCAAATGGGGGGCCTCCCAAGAGACCCAGTACTTC. Amino acids: CASKWGASQETQYF.

The chain carries TRBV7-7 and TRBJ2-5; TRBD2 matches 7 bases. Per the germline V gene, CDR1 is SSHAT and CDR2 is FNYEAQ (reference sequence). V lost 3 bases to trimming and J lost 5 bases; unmatched junction nucleotides: 15. This CDR3 contains 17 residues. The CDR3 loop is CASSFGPGGSEGETQYF. The CDR3 DNA follows: TGTGCCAGCAGCTTCGGCCCGGGGGGTTCCGAGGGCGAGACCCAGTACTTC.

This rearrangement joins TRBV7-6 to TRBJ2-3, with TRBD1 matching over 9 bases. CDR1 and CDR2 (germline): SGHVS, FNYEAQ. V lost 2 bases and J lost 3; bases outside the gene matches: 9. This CDR3 region has 17 residues. The CDR3, as DNA: TGTGCCAGCAGCTTAAGCGAGACAGGGGGTTTAACAGATACGCAGTATTTT. The encoded protein is CASSLSETGGLTDTQYF.

The chain has TRBV4-1 and TRBJ2-7; D might be TRBD1 (5 bases). There are 14 residues in the CDR3. Trimming removed 0 bases from V and 0 bases from J, with 6 bases in between. CDR1 is MGHRA and CDR2 is YSYEKL in the germline V gene. The CDR3 DNA follows: TGCGCCAGCAGCCAAGAACAGGACTCCTACGAGCAGTACTTC. Translated, it gives CASSQEQDSYEQYF.

The V and J genes are TRBV19 and TRBJ2-3; 10 nucleotides align to TRBD2. Germline CDR1 LNHDA, CDR2 SQIVND (reference sequence). The CDR3 runs 17 residues. Trimming cost V 5 bases and J 0 bases; bases outside gene matches: 8. CDR3 amino acids: CASSRTSGSLSTDTQYF. The CDR3 DNA sequence: TGTGCCAGTAGTCGGACTAGCGGATCCCTTAGCACAGATACGCAGTATTTT.